The 10 T cell receptor beta chains below all came from one sample that was sequenced in a study of CD8 T cells in Susac syndrome (dated by TCRdb to between 2017 and 2020). The protocol used for the library was the immunoSEQ multiplex PCR assay. RNA was extracted using the RNeasy kit, and roughly 0.45 to 1 ug of the RNA was reverse transcribed with random hexamers. Clones were called with MiXCR by TCRdb after fastp trimmed the public reads at Q25, and only in-frame beta chains were retained. Every distinct CDR3 protein forms one entry, paired with its most common genes and DNA. The sample table holds some 47,000 distinct CDR3 sequences, of which 90% to 95% were seen once. Around 0.41% of the sample is in the top ten clones. The sequencing sample was made of CD8+ T cells from PBMCs. The receptors were sampled from a human donor in good health.

The genes are TRBV23-1 and TRBJ1-1, with D possibly matching TRBD1 (5 bases). TRBV23-1 is marked as an open reading frame, function uncertain. V lost 8 bases, J lost 1 base, and 11 bases lay in between. This CDR3 contains 13 residues. DNA for the CDR3: TGCGCCAGCCTCGGGACCAAGAACACTGAAGCTTTCTTT. This sequence encodes CASLGTKNTEAFF.

The chain links TRBV7-2 to TRBJ2-7, with TRBD2 as a possible D gene (6 bases). Trimming removed 5 bases from V and 3 bases from J, with 11 bases in between. The CDR3 is made up of 13 amino acids. The germline V gene encodes CDR1 SGHTA and CDR2 FQGNSA. The CDR3 DNA reads TGTGCCAGCAGCCGTCGCGGGGTCTACGAGCAGTACTTC. Residues: CASSRRGVYEQYF.

The chain joins TRBV7-9 to TRBJ2-1; D may be TRBD2 (5 bases). V lost 4 bases and J 5 bases, leaving 9 bases between the germline ends. This CDR3 has 13 amino acids. CDR1 is SEHNR, CDR2 FQNEAQ, per germline (reference sequence). CDR3 in amino acids: CASSWRSNNEQFF. DNA for the CDR3: TGTGCCAGCAGCTGGAGGTCCAACAATGAGCAGTTCTTC.

The chain has TRBV4-1 and TRBJ1-1, with 9 bases fitting TRBD1. CDR1 and CDR2 (germline): MGHRA, YSYEKL. The CDR3 totals 15 residues. Losses at the gene ends were 4 bases for V and 4 bases for J; bases not matched to a gene: 7. The CDR3 loop reads CASSLPDRGVTEAFF. Here the CDR3 DNA reads TGCGCCAGCAGCCTCCCGGACAGGGGAGTCACTGAAGCTTTCTTT.

The J gene is TRBJ1-4, the V gene TRBV4-2; D possibly corresponds to TRBD1 (6 bases). The CDR3 has 14 amino acids. Deletions cut 2 bases from V and 7 bases from J, with 11 bases between. Germline CDR1 reads LGHNA; CDR2 reads YNFKEQ. The CDR3 coding sequence is TGTGCCAGCAGCCAACCAGGGGCAGGTGAAAAACTGTTTTTT. Its protein product is CASSQPGAGEKLFF.

The chain carries TRBV7-6 and TRBJ2-5; D is perhaps TRBD1 (6 bases). Trimming removed 4 bases from V and 5 bases from J, with 20 bases in between. CDR1 is SGHVS, CDR2 FNYEAQ, per germline. This CDR3 is built from 16 residues. In DNA, the CDR3 is TGTGCCAGCAGCTCGCCTCCTCACGGGACAAAGGAGACCCAGTACTTC. Protein: CASSSPPHGTKETQYF.

This chain connects TRBV5-1 to TRBJ2-1; TRBD2 matches at 7 bases. The germline CDR1 and CDR2 sequences are SGHRS and YFSETQ. V lost 2 bases, J lost 8 bases, and 13 bases stayed unmatched. This CDR3 region has 16 residues. CDR3 region: CASSFPLWAGRDEQFF. The CDR3 bases are TGCGCCAGCAGCTTCCCCTTGTGGGCGGGGAGGGATGAGCAGTTCTTC.

V usage is TRBV27 and J usage is TRBJ1-1; D is ambiguous. The CDR3 is 13 residues long. V dropped 0 bases and J dropped 2 bases, with 4 bases sitting between them. Germline V gives CDR1 MNHEY, CDR2 SMNVEV (reference sequence). CDR3 sequence (DNA): TGTGCCAGCAGTTTATCCGTTAACACTGAAGCTTTCTTT. This gives the protein CASSLSVNTEAFF.

CDR3 sequence reads: CAITVAGVVNEQFF. The CDR3 bases are TGTGCCATCACTGTAGCGGGAGTAGTAAATGAGCAGTTCTTC. The chain joins TRBV10-3 to TRBJ2-1, with 9 bases lining up with TRBD2. Germline V CDR1 and CDR2: ENHRY, SYGVKD. The junction had 8 bases not matched to a gene; V was cut back by 7 bases and J by 7 bases. The CDR3 covers 14 residues.

The V call is TRBV5-4, the J call TRBJ2-7; 8 bases agree with TRBD1. This CDR3 contains 14 residues. V lost 5 bases to trimming and J lost 4 bases; unmatched junction nucleotides: 8. The germline gives CDR1 SGHNT, CDR2 YYREEE (reference sequence). The CDR3 reads CASSYGQGWYEQYF. The CDR3 DNA is TGTGCCAGCAGTTACGGACAGGGTTGGTACGAGCAGTACTTC.